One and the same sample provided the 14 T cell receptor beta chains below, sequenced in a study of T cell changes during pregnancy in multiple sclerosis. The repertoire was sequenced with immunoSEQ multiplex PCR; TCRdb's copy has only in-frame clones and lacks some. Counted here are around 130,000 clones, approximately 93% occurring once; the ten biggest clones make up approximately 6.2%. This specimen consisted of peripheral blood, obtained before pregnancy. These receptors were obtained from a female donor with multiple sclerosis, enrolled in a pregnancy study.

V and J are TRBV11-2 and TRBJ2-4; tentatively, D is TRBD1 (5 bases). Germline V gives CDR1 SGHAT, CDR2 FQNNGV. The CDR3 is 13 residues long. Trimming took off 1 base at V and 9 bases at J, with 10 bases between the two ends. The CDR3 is CASSLGGSVIQYF. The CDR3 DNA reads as TGTGCCAGCAGCTTAGGGGGCTCGGTCATTCAGTACTTC. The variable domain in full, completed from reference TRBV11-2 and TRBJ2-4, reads EAGVAQSPRYKIIEKRQSVAFWCNPISGHATLYWYQQILGQGPKLLIQFQNNGVVDDSQLPKDRFSAERLKGVDSTLKIQPAKLEDSAVYLCASSLGGSVIQYFGAGTRLSVL.

The CDR3 protein is CASSLRDRDQPQHF. The CDR3 DNA reads as TGTGCCAGCAGCCTCCGGGACAGGGATCAGCCCCAGCATTTT. The V and J genes are TRBV6-1 and TRBJ1-5; 9 bases map to TRBD1. In germline, CDR1 is MNHNS, CDR2 SASEGT. The CDR3 totals 14 residues. Losses at the gene ends were 6 bases for V and 5 bases for J; bases not matched to a gene: 5.

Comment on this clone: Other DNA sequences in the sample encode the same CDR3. The CDR3 DNA reads TGTGCCAGCAGCCTTATAGACTTTTCTTACAATGAGCAGTTCTTC. Protein sequence: CASSLIDFSYNEQFF. V gene TRBV27 combines with J gene TRBJ2-1; D unclear. V lost 6 bases, J lost 4 bases, and 16 bases lay in between. Germline assignment: CDR1 MNHEY and CDR2 SMNVEV (reference sequence). This CDR3 contains 15 residues.

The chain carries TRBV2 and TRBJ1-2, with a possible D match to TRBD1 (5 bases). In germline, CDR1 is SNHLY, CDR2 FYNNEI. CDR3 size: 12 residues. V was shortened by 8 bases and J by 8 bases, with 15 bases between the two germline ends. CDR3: CASRTRVKGYTF. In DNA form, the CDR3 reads TGTGCCAGCCGAACCAGGGTTAAAGGCTACACCTTC.

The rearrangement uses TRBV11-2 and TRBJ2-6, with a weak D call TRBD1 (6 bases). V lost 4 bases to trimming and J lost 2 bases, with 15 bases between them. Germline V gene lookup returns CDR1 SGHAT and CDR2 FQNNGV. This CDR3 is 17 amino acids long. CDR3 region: CASSSRRAGAGANVLTF. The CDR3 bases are TGTGCCAGCAGCTCCCGAAGGGCAGGGGCTGGGGCCAACGTCCTGACTTTC.

CDR3 in amino acids: CASSRDSSLFRGYTF. For the CDR3, the DNA is TGTGCCAGCAGCCGGGACAGTTCCCTATTCCGTGGCTACACCTTC. The genes are TRBV13 and TRBJ1-2; 7 positions match TRBD1. Per germline, CDR1 PRHDT and CDR2 FYEKMQ (reference sequence). Trimming took 5 bases from V and 7 from J; bases not matched to a gene: 13. CDR3 length: 15 residues.

CDR3 nucleotides: TGTGCCAGCAGTGCCCTAGCGGGGGGGCTCAATGAGCAGTTCTTC. Its protein product is CASSALAGGLNEQFF. The rearrangement uses TRBV6-1 and TRBJ2-1; 12 bases fit TRBD2. In germline, CDR1 is MNHNS, CDR2 SASEGT. Trimming removed 4 bases from V and 6 bases from J; junction bases left unmatched: 4. The CDR3 consists of 15 residues.

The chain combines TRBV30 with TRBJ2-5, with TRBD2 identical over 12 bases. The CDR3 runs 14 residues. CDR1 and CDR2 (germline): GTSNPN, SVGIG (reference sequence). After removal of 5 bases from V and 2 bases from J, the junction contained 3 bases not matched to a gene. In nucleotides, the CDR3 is TGTGCCTGGGGACTAGCGGGACAACAAGAGACCCAGTACTTC. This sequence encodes CAWGLAGQQETQYF.

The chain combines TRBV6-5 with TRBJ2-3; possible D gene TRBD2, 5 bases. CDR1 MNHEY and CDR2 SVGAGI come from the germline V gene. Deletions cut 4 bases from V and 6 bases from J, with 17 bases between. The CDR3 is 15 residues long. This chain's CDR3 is CASSWSQRGYDTQYF. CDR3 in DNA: TGTGCCAGCAGTTGGTCCCAGAGAGGGTACGATACGCAGTATTTT.

The CDR3 spells CASSFTSGETQYF. In nucleotides, the CDR3 is TGTGCCAGCAGTTTTACTAGTGGGGAGACCCAGTACTTC. V gene TRBV11-3 combines with J gene TRBJ2-5, with a possible D match to TRBD2 (5 bases). The germline gives CDR1 SGHNT, CDR2 YENEEA. Trimming removed 6 bases at V and 5 bases at J, with 13 bases between. There are 13 residues in the CDR3.

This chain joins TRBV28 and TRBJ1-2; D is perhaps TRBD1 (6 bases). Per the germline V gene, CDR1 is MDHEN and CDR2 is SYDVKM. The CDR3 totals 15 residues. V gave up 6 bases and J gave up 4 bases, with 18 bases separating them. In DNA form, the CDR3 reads TGTGCCAGCAGCCTTCTCGGGGGCGGGAGCTATGGCTACACCTTC. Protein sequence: CASSLLGGGSYGYTF.

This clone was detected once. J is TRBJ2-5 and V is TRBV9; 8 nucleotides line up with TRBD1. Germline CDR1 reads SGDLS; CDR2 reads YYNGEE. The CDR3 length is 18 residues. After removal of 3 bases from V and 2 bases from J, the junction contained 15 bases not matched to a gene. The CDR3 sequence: CASSDSIRGQRGQETQYF. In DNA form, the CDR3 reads TGTGCCAGCAGCGATTCAATCAGGGGGCAGAGGGGGCAAGAGACCCAGTACTTC.

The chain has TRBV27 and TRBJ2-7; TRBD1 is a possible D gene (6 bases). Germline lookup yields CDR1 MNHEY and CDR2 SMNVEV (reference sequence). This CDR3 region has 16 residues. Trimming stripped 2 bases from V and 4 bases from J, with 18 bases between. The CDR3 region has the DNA TGTGCCAGCAGTTTAAGGCCCCCAGGGGATTGGTACGAGCAGTACTTC. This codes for CASSLRPPGDWYEQYF.

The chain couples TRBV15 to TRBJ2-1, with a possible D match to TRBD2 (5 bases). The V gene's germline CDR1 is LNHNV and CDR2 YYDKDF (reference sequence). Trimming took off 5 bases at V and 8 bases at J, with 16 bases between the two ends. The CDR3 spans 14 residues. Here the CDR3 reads CATSSRRGGYEQFF. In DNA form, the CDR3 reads TGTGCCACCAGCTCCCGACGAGGAGGTTATGAGCAGTTCTTC.